The 5 T cell receptor beta chains reported below all come from one sample, sequenced in a study of cytotoxic CD8 clonotypes in ibrutinib-treated CLL. Here immunoSEQ multiplex PCR was the method, and the copy in TCRdb shows in-frame clones only, minus some. The table shows some 100,000 clones, with under 70% occurring only once. The starting material was PBMCs, obtained after 24 months of ibrutinib treatment. These receptors originate from a human donor with chronic lymphocytic leukemia.

J is TRBJ2-5 and V is TRBV5-1; D ambiguous. The CDR3 has 11 residues. Trimming removed 2 bases at V and 5 bases at J, with 4 bases between. From germline, CDR1 is SGHRS and CDR2 YFSETQ. The CDR3 region is CASSFRETQYF. The CDR3 nucleotides read TGCGCCAGCAGCTTTAGGGAGACCCAGTACTTC. The variable domain in full, with the rest retrieved from reference TRBV5-1 and TRBJ2-5, is KAGVTQTPRYLIKTRGQQVTLSCSPISGHRSVSWYQQTPGQGLQFLFEYFSETQRNKGNFPGRFSGRQFSNSRSEMNVSTLELGDSALYLCASSFRETQYFGPGTRLLVL.

V gene TRBV9 combines with J gene TRBJ2-3; 7 bases are shared with TRBD2. V lost 3 bases to trimming and J lost 0 bases; unmatched junction nucleotides: 7. Germline V gene data show CDR1 as SGDLS and CDR2 as YYNGEE. There are 16 residues in the CDR3. The DNA for the CDR3 is TGTGCCAGCAGCGGCGGGACTATGGGGAGCACAGATACGCAGTATTTT. Translation gives CASSGGTMGSTDTQYF.

This chain connects TRBV5-5 to TRBJ1-2; 12 bases line up with TRBD1. The CDR3 loop spans 16 amino acids. J gave up 1 base and V 4 bases, and 5 bases lay outside the gene matches. CDR1 and CDR2 from the germline V gene are SGHKS and YYEKEE (reference sequence). This chain's CDR3 is CASSIGTGGLNYGYTF. The DNA for the CDR3 is TGTGCCAGCAGCATCGGGACAGGGGGCCTTAACTATGGCTACACCTTC.

V and J are TRBV11-3 and TRBJ1-1; D remains unclear. Trimming shortened V by 0 bases and J by 10 bases, and 15 bases separated the two germline ends. Per the germline V gene, CDR1 is SGHNT and CDR2 is YENEEA. CDR3 length equals 14 residues. DNA of the CDR3: TGTGCCAGCAGCTTAGATCTTGATTTTAGGAGAGCTTTCTTT. Its translation is CASSLDLDFRRAFF.

This clone was seen a few times. The rearrangement links TRBV6-5 to TRBJ1-6; D possibly corresponds to TRBD1 (6 bases). Per germline, CDR1 MNHEY and CDR2 SVGAGI. V was pared by 6 bases and J by 5 bases, with 14 bases between. This CDR3 spans 15 amino acids. CDR3: CASRSGTLNNSPLHF. The DNA for the CDR3 is TGTGCCAGCAGGTCCGGGACACTCAATAATTCACCCCTCCACTTT.